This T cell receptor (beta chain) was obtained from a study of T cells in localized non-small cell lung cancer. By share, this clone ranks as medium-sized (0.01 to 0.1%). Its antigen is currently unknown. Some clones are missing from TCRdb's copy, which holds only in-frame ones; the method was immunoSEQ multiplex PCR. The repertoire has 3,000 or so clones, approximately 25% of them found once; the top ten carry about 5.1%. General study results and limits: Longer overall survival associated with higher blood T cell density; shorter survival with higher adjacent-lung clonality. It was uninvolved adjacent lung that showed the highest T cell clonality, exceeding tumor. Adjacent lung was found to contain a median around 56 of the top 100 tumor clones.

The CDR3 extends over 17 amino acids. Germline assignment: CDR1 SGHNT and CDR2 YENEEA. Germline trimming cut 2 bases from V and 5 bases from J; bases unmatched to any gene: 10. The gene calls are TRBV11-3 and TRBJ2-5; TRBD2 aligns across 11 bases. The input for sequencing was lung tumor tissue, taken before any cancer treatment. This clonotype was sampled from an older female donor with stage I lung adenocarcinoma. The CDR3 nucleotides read TGTGCCAGCAGCTTAATTGCTAGCGGGGGGTTCGGTGAGACCCAGTACTTC. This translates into CASSLIASGGFGETQYF.